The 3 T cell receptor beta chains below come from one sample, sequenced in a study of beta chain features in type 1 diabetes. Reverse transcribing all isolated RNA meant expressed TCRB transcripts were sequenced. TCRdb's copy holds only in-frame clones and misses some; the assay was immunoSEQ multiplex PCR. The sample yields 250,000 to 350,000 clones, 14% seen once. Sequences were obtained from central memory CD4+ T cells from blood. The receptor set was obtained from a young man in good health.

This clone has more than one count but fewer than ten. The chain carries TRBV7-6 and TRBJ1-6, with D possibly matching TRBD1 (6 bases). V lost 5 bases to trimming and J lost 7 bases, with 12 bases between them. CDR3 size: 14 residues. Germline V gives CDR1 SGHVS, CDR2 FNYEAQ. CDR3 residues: CASSATGYNSPLHF. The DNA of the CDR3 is TGTGCCAGCAGCGCAACAGGGTACAATTCACCCCTCCACTTT.

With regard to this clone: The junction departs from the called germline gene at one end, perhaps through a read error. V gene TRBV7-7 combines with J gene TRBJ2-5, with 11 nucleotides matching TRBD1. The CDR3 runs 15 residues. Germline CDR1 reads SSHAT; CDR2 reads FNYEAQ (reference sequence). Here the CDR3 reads CASSLPGQGGETQYF. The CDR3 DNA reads TGTGCTAGCAGCCTCCCGGGACAGGGGGGAGAGACCCAGTACTTC. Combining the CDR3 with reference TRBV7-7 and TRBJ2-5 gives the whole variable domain GAGVSQSPRYKVTKRGQDVTLRCDPISSHATLYWYQQALGQGPEFLTYFNYEAQPDKSGLPSDRFSAERPEGSISTLTIQRTEQRDSAMYRCASSLPGQGGETQYFGPGTRLLVL.

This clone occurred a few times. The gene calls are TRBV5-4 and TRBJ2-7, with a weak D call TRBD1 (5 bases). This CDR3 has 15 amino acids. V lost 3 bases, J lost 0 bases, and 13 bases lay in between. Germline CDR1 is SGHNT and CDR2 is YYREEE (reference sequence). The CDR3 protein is CASSSRTHSSYEQYF. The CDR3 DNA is TGTGCCAGCAGCTCCAGGACACACAGCTCCTACGAGCAGTACTTC.